This T cell receptor (beta chain) was recorded in a study of cytomegalovirus exposure and HLA in healthy donors. Findings and limits, study-wide: According to a later analysis, most TCR beta chains associated with CMV appeared HLA-restricted.

V was pared by 5 bases and J by 4 bases, with 11 bases between. This CDR3 has 13 amino acids. Germline values: CDR1 MNHEY, CDR2 SMNVEV (reference sequence). Healthy donors of bone marrow made up the group. Researchers ran the PCR with 60 Vbeta and 13 Jbeta primers. The table came from immunoSEQ multiplex PCR; TCRdb's copy has only in-frame clones and leaves some out. Seen here are under 200,000 clones, more than 65% observed once, and the top ten hold 5% to 6%. As for this clone: Its antigen remains unknown.

The sequenced sample consisted of PBMCs. The TCR was taken from a woman aged 25 to 45 in good health and CMV-seropositive. The V and J genes are TRBV27 and TRBJ1-2; D may be TRBD1 (6 bases). CDR3 region: CASSPQQGYGYTF. CDR3 bases: TGTGCCAGCAGTCCGCAACAGGGCTATGGCTACACCTTC.